Listed below are T cell receptor beta chains from one sample, sequenced in a study of T cell repertoires in cytomegalovirus infection. One entry per CDR3 protein, called by TCRdb with MiXCR from the reads. The table has approximately 110,000 distinct CDR3 sequences, 25% to 35% seen once. For these TCRs, the target antigens are not known. The specimen comprised CD8+ T cells from cultured PBMCs, sampled from culture after CMV antigen stimulation. The source of these receptors is a human donor in good health (CMV status not recorded). Some clones in this sample may be carry-over from other donors' samples. CDR3s include the opening cysteine and the closing phenylalanine or tryptophan. A D gene is named only where the DNA matches it firmly. Clone size is given for some rows only: seen once, a few or many times, or a class if the clone is expanded.

CDR3aa | CDR3nt | j_gene | d_gene | abundance | v_gene
CASGTGGATPLHF | TGTGCCAGTGGAACAGGTGGAGCGACACCCCTCCACTTT | TRBJ1-6 | - | few | TRBV19
CASSSGQDVGYTF | TGTGCCAGCAGCTCTGGACAGGACGTGGGCTACACCTTC | TRBJ1-2 | TRBD1 | many | TRBV7-9
CASSGTVSGETQYF | TGTGCCAGCAGTGGGACAGTGTCGGGGGAGACCCAGTACTTC | TRBJ2-5 | TRBD1 | - | TRBV6-6
CASSFMDLEETQYF | TGTGCCAGCAGCTTTATGGACCTGGAAGAGACCCAGTACTTC | TRBJ2-5 | - | - | TRBV7-9
CASTATDTQYF | TGTGCCAGCACCGCCACAGATACGCAGTATTTT | TRBJ2-3 | - | - | TRBV11-1
CASSQDSWGFNTGELFF | TGCGCCAGCAGCCAAGATAGTTGGGGTTTCAACACCGGGGAGCTGTTTTTT | TRBJ2-2 | - | - | TRBV4-1
CASSIESGWNEQFF | TGTGCCAGTAGTATAGAGTCAGGGTGGAATGAGCAGTTCTTC | TRBJ2-1 | - | few | TRBV19
CASTPSGTVYNSPLHF | TGTGCCAGTACCCCGTCCGGGACAGTCTATAATTCACCCCTCCACTTT | TRBJ1-6 | TRBD1 | - | TRBV19
CASSLRGGTSYTEAFF | TGTGCCAGCAGCTTGCGGGGGGGGACATCTTACACTGAAGCTTTCTTT | TRBJ1-1 | - | - | TRBV9
CASRDRYEQFF | TGTGCCAGCAGGGACAGATATGAGCAGTTCTTC | TRBJ2-1 | - | - | TRBV2
CASSPATYEQYF | TGTGCCAGCAGCCCCGCTACCTACGAGCAGTACTTC | TRBJ2-7 | - | few | TRBV7-9
CASTQLGQANYGYTF | TGTGCCAGCACCCAACTGGGACAGGCTAACTATGGCTACACCTTC | TRBJ1-2 | TRBD1 | few | TRBV27
CASSPRDRDSPGNTIYF | TGTGCCAGCTCACCACGGGACAGGGATTCTCCTGGAAACACCATATATTTT | TRBJ1-3 | TRBD1 | - | TRBV18
CASTPGLAAQETQYF | TGTGCCAGCACCCCCGGTCTCGCGGCACAAGAGACCCAGTACTTC | TRBJ2-5 | - | - | TRBV7-8
CASSQGAYTEAFF | TGTGCCAGCAGCCAGGGGGCTTACACTGAAGCTTTCTTT | TRBJ1-1 | TRBD1 | - | TRBV6-1
CASSLRATEAFF | TGTGCCAGCAGCCTGAGGGCCACTGAAGCTTTCTTT | TRBJ1-1 | - | many | TRBV7-6
CRPRGDGYTF | TGCAGACCACGGGGGGATGGCTACACCTTC | TRBJ1-2 | - | few | TRBV20-1
CASMNAGTENEKLFF | TGTGCCAGTATGAACGCCGGGACAGAAAATGAAAAACTGTTTTTT | TRBJ1-4 | TRBD1 | - | TRBV19
CASSFRVGVNTEAFF | TGTGCCAGCAGTTTCCGTGTAGGAGTGAACACTGAAGCTTTCTTT | TRBJ1-1 | - | - | TRBV6-2/TRBV6-3
CASTDRAGSYEQYF | TGTGCCAGCACCGATAGGGCAGGGTCCTACGAGCAGTACTTC | TRBJ2-7 | - | - | TRBV7-9
CASSQDRGVSDTQYF | TGCGCCAGCAGCCAAGATCGTGGGGTCTCAGATACGCAGTATTTT | TRBJ2-3 | - | - | TRBV4-1
CASSIGDRGYGYTF | TGTGCCAGTAGTATAGGGGACAGGGGCTATGGCTACACCTTC | TRBJ1-2 | TRBD1 | - | TRBV19
CASAHSLAGAHNEQFF | TGTGCCAGCGCTCACTCACTAGCGGGGGCCCACAATGAGCAGTTCTTC | TRBJ2-1 | TRBD2 | - | TRBV27
CASSYRLHEQFF | TGTGCCAGCAGTTATAGGCTTCATGAGCAGTTCTTC | TRBJ2-1 | - | many | TRBV28
CASSLGGSGLTDTQYF | TGTGCCAGCAGCTTGGGCGGTAGCGGACTCACAGATACGCAGTATTTT | TRBJ2-3 | - | - | TRBV5-8
CSAREWTGLYGYTF | TGCAGTGCTAGAGAATGGACAGGGCTCTATGGCTACACCTTC | TRBJ1-2 | TRBD1 | few | TRBV20-1
CAISRELHSGETQYF | TGTGCCATCAGCCGAGAGCTCCACAGCGGAGAGACCCAGTACTTC | TRBJ2-5 | - | - | TRBV10-3
CASKQGELKQYF | TGTGCCAGCAAGCAGGGGGAACTCAAGCAGTACTTC | TRBJ2-7 | TRBD1 | - | TRBV19
CASSSHREPAEQYF | TGTGCCAGCAGCTCCCACCGGGAGCCTGCGGAGCAGTACTTC | TRBJ2-7 | - | - | TRBV7-9
CASTFGGNEQFF | TGCGCCAGTACCTTTGGGGGTAATGAGCAGTTCTTC | TRBJ2-1 | - | few | TRBV4-1
CASSTLSDQPQHF | TGTGCCAGCAGCACCCTAAGCGATCAGCCCCAGCATTTT | TRBJ1-5 | - | - | TRBV7-6